This is a list of T cell receptor beta chains from one sample in a study of radiotherapy plus CTLA-4 blockade in lung cancer. Profiled with immunoSEQ multiplex PCR; TCRdb holds only in-frame clones, not every one. The table shows roughly 100,000 clones, with approximately 78% occurring only once. This specimen consisted of peripheral blood, obtained from a patient treated with radiotherapy plus ipilimumab. Receptor source: a human donor with non-small cell lung cancer who had a partial response to radiotherapy plus ipilimumab. Both conserved end residues are part of each CDR3. The D gene is left open where the match is weak. Size values are once, few and many counts, or a class for expanded clones, and some rows have none.

clone_size j_call d_call cdr3_length v_call cdr3_aa cdr3_nt
NA TRBJ2-1 NA 10 TRBV7-9 CASSVYEQFF TGTGCCAGCAGCGTCTATGAGCAGTTCTTC
NA TRBJ2-7 NA 16 TRBV23-1 CASGRKTRRGDYEQYF TGCGCCAGCGGTCGAAAAACCCGTCGGGGAGACTACGAGCAGTACTTC
NA TRBJ1-4 NA 14 TRBV6-6 CASSYGQLNEKLFF TGTGCCAGCAGTTACGGACAGCTAAATGAAAAACTGTTTTTT
few TRBJ1-2 TRBD1 14 TRBV6-5 CASTNPGTGSGYTF TGTGCCAGCACAAATCCCGGGACAGGGAGCGGCTACACCTTC
NA TRBJ2-7 NA 15 TRBV18 CASSPEAGPTYEQYF TGTGCCAGCTCACCCGAAGCAGGGCCCACCTACGAGCAGTACTTC
few TRBJ2-5 TRBD2 14 TRBV5-4 CASSFSGGQETQYF TGTGCCAGCAGCTTTAGCGGGGGTCAAGAGACCCAGTACTTC
NA TRBJ1-4 TRBD1 15 TRBV27 CASSPRQGNNEKLFF TGTGCCAGCAGTCCGCGACAGGGAAACAATGAAAAACTGTTTTTT
NA TRBJ2-1 NA 12 TRBV6-5 CASSYGRGEQFF TGTGCCAGCAGTTACGGGAGAGGGGAGCAGTTCTTC
few TRBJ2-7 NA 14 TRBV7-9 CASSLAEGPGEQYF TGTGCCAGCAGCTTAGCGGAGGGGCCGGGCGAGCAGTACTTC
NA TRBJ1-3 TRBD1 15 TRBV9 CASSPQGAQGNTIYF TGTGCCAGCAGCCCCCAGGGGGCGCAGGGAAACACCATATATTTT
NA TRBJ1-1 NA 15 TRBV28 CASSTPGGGNTEAFF TGTGCCAGCAGTACCCCGGGAGGAGGAAACACTGAAGCTTTCTTT
NA TRBJ2-3 TRBD2 14 TRBV5-4 CASTRSGSADTQYF TGTGCCAGCACCCGTAGCGGGAGCGCAGATACGCAGTATTTT
NA TRBJ1-2 NA 16 TRBV30 CAWSEGQGRVPYGYTF TGTGCCTGGAGCGAAGGGCAGGGCAGAGTGCCTTATGGCTACACCTTC
NA TRBJ2-6 NA 15 TRBV5-1 CASSLGAAGANVLTF TGCGCCAGCAGCTTGGGGGCAGCTGGGGCCAACGTCCTGACTTTC
NA TRBJ2-2 TRBD2 15 TRBV5-4 CASSFMTSGPGELFF TGTGCCAGCAGCTTTATGACTAGCGGGCCCGGGGAGCTGTTTTTT
NA TRBJ2-3 TRBD2 17 TRBV7-2 CASSSRTSGRRTDTQYF TGTGCCAGCAGCTCCCGGACTAGCGGGAGGAGGACAGATACGCAGTATTTT
NA TRBJ2-1 TRBD2 14 TRBV19 CASSMTSGYGEQFF TGTGCCAGTAGTATGACTAGCGGGTACGGTGAGCAGTTCTTC
few TRBJ2-1 TRBD2 17 TRBV7-3 CASSLISPGLAANEQFF TGTGCCAGCAGCTTAATATCCCCGGGACTAGCGGCCAATGAGCAGTTCTTC
NA TRBJ1-1 TRBD1 14 TRBV18 CASSRGQGETEAFF TGTGCCAGCTCTCGAGGACAGGGTGAGACTGAAGCTTTCTTT
NA TRBJ2-3 NA 14 TRBV5-4 CASSSSRDSDTQYF TGTGCCAGCAGCTCAAGCCGGGACTCAGATACGCAGTATTTT
NA TRBJ1-1 NA 11 TRBV6-5 CASSYNRKAFF TGTGCCAGCAGTTACAACAGAAAAGCTTTCTTT
NA TRBJ2-2 TRBD2 14 TRBV6-5 CASSYGAGAGELFF TGTGCCAGCAGTTACGGGGCGGGAGCTGGGGAGCTGTTTTTT
NA TRBJ1-6 NA 14 TRBV5-1 CASSPSRGEVPLHF TGCGCCAGCAGCCCGAGCCGGGGGGAAGTGCCCCTCCACTTT
NA TRBJ1-3 NA 16 TRBV7-9 CASTIGDSLSGNTIYF TGTGCCAGCACCATAGGTGACAGCCTCTCTGGAAACACCATATATTTT
NA TRBJ1-1 NA 13 TRBV27 CASRHRGNTEAFF TGTGCCAGCCGACATCGGGGGAACACTGAAGCTTTCTTT
once TRBJ2-5 TRBD2 15 TRBV5-1 CASSWAGVGKETQYF TGCGCCAGCAGCTGGGCGGGAGTTGGAAAAGAGACCCAGTACTTC
NA TRBJ1-5 NA 19 TRBV9 CASSVGGHQKIYSNQPQHF TGTGCCAGCAGCGTAGGGGGACACCAAAAAATCTATAGCAATCAGCCCCAGCATTTT
once TRBJ2-1 NA 13 TRBV27 CASSFPGADEQFF TGTGCCAGCAGTTTCCCTGGGGCCGACGAGCAGTTCTTC
NA TRBJ2-7 NA 11 TRBV6-1 CASSEAGQSHF TGTGCCAGCAGTGAAGCCGGACAGTCGCACTTC
NA TRBJ2-2 NA 14 TRBV7-3 CASSFNGGTGELFF TGTGCCAGCAGCTTTAACGGGGGCACCGGGGAGCTGTTTTTT
NA TRBJ2-5 NA 14 TRBV11-2 CASSLVPGQETQYF TGTGCCAGCAGCTTAGTTCCCGGCCAAGAGACCCAGTACTTC
NA TRBJ1-4 NA 12 TRBV29-1 CSVGAHNEKLFF TGCAGCGTTGGGGCCCATAATGAAAAACTGTTTTTT
NA TRBJ2-2 TRBD1 15 TRBV7-9 CASTLRRQGTGELFF TGTGCCAGCACCCTGCGACGACAGGGCACCGGGGAGCTGTTTTTT
NA TRBJ1-2 NA 16 TRBV7-9 CASSLGRDLSNYGYTF TGTGCCAGCAGCTTAGGGCGGGACCTTTCTAACTATGGCTACACCTTC
NA TRBJ2-7 TRBD1 14 TRBV10-3 CAISESTTGDEQYF TGTGCCATCAGTGAGTCGACTACAGGGGACGAGCAGTACTTC
few TRBJ2-1 TRBD2 16 TRBV28 CASSSLLAGENVEQFF TGTGCCAGCAGTTCCCTACTAGCGGGAGAGAATGTGGAGCAGTTCTTC
NA TRBJ1-4 NA 15 TRBV6-6 CASSYIGRSNEKLFF TGTGCCAGCAGTTATATTGGTCGGTCTAATGAAAAACTGTTTTTT
NA TRBJ1-3 NA 15 TRBV30 CAWKPGTSSGNTIYF TGTGCCTGGAAGCCAGGAACTTCCTCTGGAAACACCATATATTTT
few TRBJ2-2 NA 14 TRBV27 CASSFSRGGGELFF TGTGCCAGCAGTTTTTCTAGGGGAGGAGGGGAGCTGTTTTTT
NA TRBJ1-1 NA 14 TRBV28 CASSSYTGETEAFF TGTGCCAGCAGTTCCTATACAGGAGAGACTGAAGCTTTCTTT
NA TRBJ2-1 TRBD2 15 TRBV6-5 CASSRGSPGGYEQFF TGTGCCAGCAGCCGGGGGAGCCCCGGGGGGTATGAGCAGTTCTTC
NA TRBJ2-2 TRBD2 17 TRBV29-1 CSAPEVAGDQYTGELFF TGCAGCGCCCCCGAGGTGGCGGGAGATCAGTACACCGGGGAGCTGTTTTTT
NA TRBJ2-1 NA 11 TRBV5-1 CASSNLNEQFF TGCGCCAGCAGCAATCTAAATGAGCAGTTCTTC
once TRBJ1-2 NA 17 TRBV5-1 CASSFVGGGSDPNGYTF TGCGCCAGCAGCTTCGTGGGGGGAGGGAGCGACCCAAATGGCTACACCTTC
NA TRBJ2-3 NA 15 TRBV12-5 CASGLGLDNTDTQYF TGTGCTAGTGGTTTGGGACTAGATAACACAGATACGCAGTATTTT
NA TRBJ2-1 TRBD2 15 TRBV2 CASTSGTSGSNEQFF TGTGCCAGCACATCTGGCACTAGCGGGTCCAATGAGCAGTTCTTC
NA TRBJ1-2 TRBD1 16 TRBV25-1 CASSASAGTGLNGYTF TGTGCCAGCAGTGCCTCCGCCGGGACAGGGCTTAATGGCTACACCTTC
once TRBJ2-3 NA 16 TRBV19 CASSIDLSPFPDTQYF TGTGCCAGTAGTATAGATCTCTCTCCCTTCCCGGATACGCAGTATTTT
NA TRBJ1-4 NA 14 TRBV19 CASSMTVSNEKLFF TGTGCCAGTAGTATGACAGTGTCTAATGAAAAACTGTTTTTT
NA TRBJ1-5 NA 13 TRBV28 CASSRQFNQPQHF TGTGCCAGCAGCCGACAGTTCAATCAGCCCCAGCATTTT
once TRBJ2-1 TRBD2 15 TRBV9 CAGSANGLAGDEQFF TGTGCCGGCAGCGCTAACGGACTAGCCGGGGATGAGCAGTTCTTC
NA TRBJ2-3 TRBD1 15 TRBV10-2 CASRQGAPSTDTQYF TGCGCCAGCAGGCAGGGGGCCCCTAGCACAGATACGCAGTATTTT
once TRBJ2-7 TRBD2 15 TRBV13 CASRLTSGMSYEQYF TGTGCCAGCAGATTGACTAGCGGGATGTCCTACGAGCAGTACTTC
few TRBJ2-7 TRBD1 19 TRBV5-1 CASSLAGLGQGARGYEQYF TGCGCCAGCAGCTTGGCCGGTCTGGGACAGGGCGCACGTGGCTACGAGCAGTACTTC
NA TRBJ2-5 TRBD2 15 TRBV6-5 CASTRGREGQETQYF TGTGCCAGCACCCGAGGGCGGGAGGGCCAAGAGACCCAGTACTTC
NA TRBJ2-7 TRBD1 16 TRBV5-1 CASSLAGAGGPPEQYF TGCGCCAGCAGCTTGGCCGGGGCAGGGGGTCCCCCCGAGCAGTACTTC
once TRBJ1-3 TRBD1 15 TRBV7-9 CASSFRQGAGNTIYF TGTGCCAGCAGCTTCCGACAGGGGGCTGGAAACACCATATATTTT
NA TRBJ1-3 NA 17 TRBV25-1 CASSALDSHSPGNTIYF TGTGCCAGCAGTGCCTTGGACAGTCACTCCCCTGGAAACACCATATATTTT
NA TRBJ2-3 NA 16 TRBV11-1 CASSPRDRGSTDTQYF TGTGCCAGCAGCCCAAGAGACAGAGGAAGCACAGATACGCAGTATTTT